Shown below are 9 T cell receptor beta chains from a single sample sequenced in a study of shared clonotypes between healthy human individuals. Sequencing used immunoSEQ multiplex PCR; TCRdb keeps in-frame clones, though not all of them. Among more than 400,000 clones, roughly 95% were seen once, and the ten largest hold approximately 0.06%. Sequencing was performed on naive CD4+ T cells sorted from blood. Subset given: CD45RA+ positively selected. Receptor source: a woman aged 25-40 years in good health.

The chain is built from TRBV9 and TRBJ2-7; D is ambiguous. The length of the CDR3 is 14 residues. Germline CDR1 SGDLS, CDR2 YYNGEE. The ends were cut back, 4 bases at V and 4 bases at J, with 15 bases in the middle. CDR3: CASSPRGFDYEQYF. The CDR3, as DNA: TGTGCCAGCAGCCCCCGTGGTTTCGATTACGAGCAGTACTTC.

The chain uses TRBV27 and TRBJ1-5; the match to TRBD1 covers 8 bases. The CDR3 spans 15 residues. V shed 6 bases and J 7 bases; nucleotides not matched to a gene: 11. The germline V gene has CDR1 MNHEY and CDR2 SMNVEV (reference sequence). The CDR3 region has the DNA TGTGCCAGCAGCCCCGGACAGGGAGGTTACCAGCCCCAGCATTTT. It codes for CASSPGQGGYQPQHF.

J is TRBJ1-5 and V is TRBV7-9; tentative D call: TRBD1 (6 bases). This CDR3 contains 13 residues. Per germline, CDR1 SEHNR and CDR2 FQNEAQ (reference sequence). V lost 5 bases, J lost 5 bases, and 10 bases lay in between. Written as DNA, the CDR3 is TGTGCCAGCAGCCCTGGGGGGCATCAGCCCCAGCATTTT. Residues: CASSPGGHQPQHF. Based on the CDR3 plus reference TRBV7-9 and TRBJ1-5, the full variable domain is DTGVSQNPRHKITKRGQNVTFRCDPISEHNRLYWYRQTLGQGPEFLTYFQNEAQLEKSRLLSDRFSAERPKGSFSTLEIQRTEQGDSAMYLCASSPGGHQPQHFGDGTRLSIL.

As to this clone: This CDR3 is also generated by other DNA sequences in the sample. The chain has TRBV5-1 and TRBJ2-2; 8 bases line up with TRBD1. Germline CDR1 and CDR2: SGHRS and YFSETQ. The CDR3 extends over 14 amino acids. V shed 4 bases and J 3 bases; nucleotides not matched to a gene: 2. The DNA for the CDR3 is TGCGCCAGCAGCGCACAGGGGGACACCGGGGAGCTGTTTTTT. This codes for CASSAQGDTGELFF.

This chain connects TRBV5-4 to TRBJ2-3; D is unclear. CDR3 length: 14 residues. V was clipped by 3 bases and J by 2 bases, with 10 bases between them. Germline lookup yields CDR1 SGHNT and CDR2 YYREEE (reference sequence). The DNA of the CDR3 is TGTGCCAGCAGCTGGGGATTCACCACAGATACGCAGTATTTT. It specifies CASSWGFTTDTQYF.

CDR3 bases: TGTGCCAGTAGTTTCCCGGGAGTTTCACCCCTCCACTTT. Translation gives CASSFPGVSPLHF. This chain uses TRBV19 with TRBJ1-6; unclear D gene. This CDR3 spans 13 amino acids. V lost 5 bases and J lost 9, with 11 bases in between. The germline V gene encodes CDR1 LNHDA and CDR2 SQIVND (reference sequence).

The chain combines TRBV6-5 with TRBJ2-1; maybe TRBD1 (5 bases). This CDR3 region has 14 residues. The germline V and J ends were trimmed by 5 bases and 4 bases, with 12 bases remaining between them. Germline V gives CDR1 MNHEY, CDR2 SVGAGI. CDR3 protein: CASSRTQEYNEQFF. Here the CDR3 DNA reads TGTGCCAGCAGTCGTACACAGGAGTACAATGAGCAGTTCTTC.

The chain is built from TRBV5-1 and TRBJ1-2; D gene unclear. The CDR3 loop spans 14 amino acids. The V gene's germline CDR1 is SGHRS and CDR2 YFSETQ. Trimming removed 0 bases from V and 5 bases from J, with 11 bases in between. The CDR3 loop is CASSLVSSTYGYTF. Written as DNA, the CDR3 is TGCGCCAGCAGCTTGGTTTCGTCAACTTATGGCTACACCTTC.

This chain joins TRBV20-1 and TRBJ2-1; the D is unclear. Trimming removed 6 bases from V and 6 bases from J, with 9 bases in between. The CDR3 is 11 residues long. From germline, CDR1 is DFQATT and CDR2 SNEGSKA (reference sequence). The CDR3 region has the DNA TGCAGTGCATGGACGCCCAATGAGCAGTTCTTC. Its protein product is CSAWTPNEQFF.